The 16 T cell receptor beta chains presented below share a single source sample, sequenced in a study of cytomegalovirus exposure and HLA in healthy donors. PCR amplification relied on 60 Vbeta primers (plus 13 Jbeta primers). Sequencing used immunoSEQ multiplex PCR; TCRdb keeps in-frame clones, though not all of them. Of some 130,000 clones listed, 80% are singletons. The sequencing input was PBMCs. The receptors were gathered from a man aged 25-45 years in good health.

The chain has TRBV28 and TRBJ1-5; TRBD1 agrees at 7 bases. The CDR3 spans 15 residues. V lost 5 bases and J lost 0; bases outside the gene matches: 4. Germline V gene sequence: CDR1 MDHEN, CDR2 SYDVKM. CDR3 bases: TGTGCCAGCAGTATGACAGGGCGTAGCAATCAGCCCCAGCATTTT. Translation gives CASSMTGRSNQPQHF.

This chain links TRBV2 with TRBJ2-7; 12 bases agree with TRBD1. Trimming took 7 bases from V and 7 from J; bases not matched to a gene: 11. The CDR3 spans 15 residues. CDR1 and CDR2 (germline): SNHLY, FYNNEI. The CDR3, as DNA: TGTGCCAGCACCCTGGGACAGGGGGCTGTCGGGGAGCAGTACTTC. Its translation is CASTLGQGAVGEQYF.

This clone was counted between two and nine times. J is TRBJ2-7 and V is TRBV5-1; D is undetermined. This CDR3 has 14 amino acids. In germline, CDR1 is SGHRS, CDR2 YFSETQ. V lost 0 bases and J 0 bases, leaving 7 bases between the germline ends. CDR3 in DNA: TGCGCCAGCAGCTTGGGGCAGAACTCCTACGAGCAGTACTTC. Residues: CASSLGQNSYEQYF.

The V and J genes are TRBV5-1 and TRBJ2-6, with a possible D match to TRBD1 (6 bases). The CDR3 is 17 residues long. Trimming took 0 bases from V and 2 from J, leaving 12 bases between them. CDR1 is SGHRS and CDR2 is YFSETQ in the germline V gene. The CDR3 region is CASSLGLQGAGANVLTF. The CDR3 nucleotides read TGCGCCAGCAGCTTGGGACTACAGGGAGCTGGGGCCAACGTCCTGACTTTC. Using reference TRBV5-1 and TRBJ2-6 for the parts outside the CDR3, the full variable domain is KAGVTQTPRYLIKTRGQQVTLSCSPISGHRSVSWYQQTPGQGLQFLFEYFSETQRNKGNFPGRFSGRQFSNSRSEMNVSTLELGDSALYLCASSLGLQGAGANVLTFGAGSRLTVL.

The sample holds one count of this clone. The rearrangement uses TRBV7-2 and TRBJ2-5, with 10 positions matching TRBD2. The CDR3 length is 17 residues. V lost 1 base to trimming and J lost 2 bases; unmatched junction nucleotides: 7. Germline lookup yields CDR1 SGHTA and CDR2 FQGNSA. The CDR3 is CASSLGLAGVSQETQYF. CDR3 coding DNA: TGTGCCAGCAGCTTAGGGCTAGCGGGAGTGTCTCAAGAGACCCAGTACTTC.

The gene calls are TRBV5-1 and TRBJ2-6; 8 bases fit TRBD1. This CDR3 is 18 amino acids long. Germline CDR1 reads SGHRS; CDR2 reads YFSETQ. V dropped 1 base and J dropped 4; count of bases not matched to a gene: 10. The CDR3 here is CASSLPWTGRSGANVLTF. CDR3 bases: TGCGCCAGCAGCTTGCCATGGACAGGGAGATCCGGGGCCAACGTCCTGACTTTC.

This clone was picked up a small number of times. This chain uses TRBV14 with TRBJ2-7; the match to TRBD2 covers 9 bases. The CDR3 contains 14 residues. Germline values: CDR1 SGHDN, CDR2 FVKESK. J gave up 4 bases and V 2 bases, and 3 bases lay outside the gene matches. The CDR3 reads CASSQLAGLYEQYF. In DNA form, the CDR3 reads TGTGCCAGCAGCCAACTAGCGGGACTTTACGAGCAGTACTTC.

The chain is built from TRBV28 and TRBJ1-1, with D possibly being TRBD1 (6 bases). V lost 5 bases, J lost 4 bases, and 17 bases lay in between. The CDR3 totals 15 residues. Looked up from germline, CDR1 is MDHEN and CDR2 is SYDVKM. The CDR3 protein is CASSARGGAGTEAFF. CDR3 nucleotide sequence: TGTGCCAGCAGTGCCCGGGGGGGCGCCGGCACTGAAGCTTTCTTT.

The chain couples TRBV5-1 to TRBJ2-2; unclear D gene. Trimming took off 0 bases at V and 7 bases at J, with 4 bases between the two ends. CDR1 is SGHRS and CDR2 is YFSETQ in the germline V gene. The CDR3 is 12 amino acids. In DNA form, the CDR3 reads TGCGCCAGCAGCTTGGATCTCGGGGAGCTGTTTTTT. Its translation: CASSLDLGELFF.

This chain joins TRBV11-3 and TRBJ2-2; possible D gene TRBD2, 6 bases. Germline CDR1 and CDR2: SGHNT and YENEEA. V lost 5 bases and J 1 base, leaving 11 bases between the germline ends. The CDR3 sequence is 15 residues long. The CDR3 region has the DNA TGTGCCAGCAGCCGCGGGACTCTGAACACCGGGGAGCTGTTTTTT. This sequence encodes CASSRGTLNTGELFF.

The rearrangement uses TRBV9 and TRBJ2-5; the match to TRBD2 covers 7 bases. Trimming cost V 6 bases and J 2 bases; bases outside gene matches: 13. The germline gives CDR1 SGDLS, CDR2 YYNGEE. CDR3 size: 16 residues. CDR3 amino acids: CASTPQPGLVQETQYF. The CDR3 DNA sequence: TGTGCCAGCACCCCCCAGCCAGGACTAGTGCAAGAGACCCAGTACTTC.

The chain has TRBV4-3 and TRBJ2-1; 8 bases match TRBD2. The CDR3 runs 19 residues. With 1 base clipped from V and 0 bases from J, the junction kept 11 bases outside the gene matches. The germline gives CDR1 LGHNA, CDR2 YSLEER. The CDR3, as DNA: TGCGCCAGCAGCCAAGCACGCGCTAGCGGGCAGAGCTCCTACAATGAGCAGTTCTTC. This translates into CASSQARASGQSSYNEQFF.

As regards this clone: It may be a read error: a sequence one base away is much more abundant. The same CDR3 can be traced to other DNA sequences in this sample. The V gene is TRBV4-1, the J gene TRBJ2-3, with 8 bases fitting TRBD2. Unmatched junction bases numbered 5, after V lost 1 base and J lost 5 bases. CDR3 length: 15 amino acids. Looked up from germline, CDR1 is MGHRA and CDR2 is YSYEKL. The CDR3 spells CASSQGAGAVDTQYF. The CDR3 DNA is TGCGCCAGCAGCCAAGGAGCGGGAGCGGTAGATACGCAGTATTTT.

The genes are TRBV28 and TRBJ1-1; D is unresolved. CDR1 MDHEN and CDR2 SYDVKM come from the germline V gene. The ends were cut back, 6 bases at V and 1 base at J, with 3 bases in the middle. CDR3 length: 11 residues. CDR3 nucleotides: TGTGCCAGCAGACAGAACACTGAAGCTTTCTTT. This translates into CASRQNTEAFF.

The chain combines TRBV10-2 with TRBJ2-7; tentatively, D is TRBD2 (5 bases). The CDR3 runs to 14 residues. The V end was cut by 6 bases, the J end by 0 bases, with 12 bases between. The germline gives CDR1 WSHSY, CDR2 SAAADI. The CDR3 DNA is TGCGCCAGCAGGGAGCGGAGCAGCTCCTACGAGCAGTACTTC. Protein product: CASRERSSSYEQYF.

The CDR3 loop is CSARALDTQYF. The DNA for the CDR3 is TGCAGTGCTAGAGCCCTGGATACGCAGTATTTT. This chain joins TRBV20-1 and TRBJ2-3; D uncertain. The germline V gene has CDR1 DFQATT and CDR2 SNEGSKA (reference sequence). V lost 1 base and J 6 bases, leaving 5 bases between the germline ends. This CDR3 is built from 11 residues.